This TCR beta chain originates from a study of beta chain features in type 1 diabetes. The overall study: Analysis included 107,917,701 sorted cells drawn from all samples.

In regard to this clone: Antigen unknown.

Whole-study findings and limits: The study found fewer insertions and more deletions at VDJ junctions in type 1 diabetes patients. A PCR bias possibly favoring shorter templates would apply equally to patients and controls. Moderate yet significant TCRB CDR3 shortening was seen in Type 1 diabetes patients in all four CD4+ subsets. There was a possibility that cDNA sequencing over-represented cells with high TCR expression.

The CDR3 loop spans 13 amino acids. CDR1 and CDR2 (germline): SNHLY, FYNNEI. V lost 6 bases and J lost 6, with 14 bases in between. The investigators reverse transcribed all of the isolated RNA, so they sequenced expressed TCRB transcripts. Some clones are missing from TCRdb's copy, which holds only in-frame ones; the method was immunoSEQ multiplex PCR. The table shows about 650,000 clones, with around 12% occurring only once. This rearrangement joins TRBV2 to TRBJ1-2, with D hard to call. The receptor's source is a man under 40 with type 1 diabetes. The sequencing input was naive CD4+ T cells from blood. The CDR3 reads CASRPSEWHGYTF. The CDR3, as DNA: TGTGCCAGCAGGCCGTCCGAATGGCATGGCTACACCTTC.